A single sample is the source of the 18 T cell receptor beta chains below, sequenced in a study of blood T cell repertoires in COVID-19. TCRdb's copy holds only in-frame clones and misses some; the assay was immunoSEQ multiplex PCR. The sample yields some 100,000 clones, 86% seen once. What was sequenced was PBMCs or T cells enriched from blood (not recorded which). Receptors originate from a woman between 50 and 59 years old who had recovered from COVID-19.

V usage is TRBV18 and J usage is TRBJ1-6; possible D gene TRBD1, 5 bases. This CDR3 has 14 residues. V shed 5 bases and J shed 10 bases, with 15 bases lying between them. Germline CDR1 KGHSH, CDR2 LQKENI. The CDR3 here is CASSSTGPGSPLHF. DNA of the CDR3: TGTGCCAGCTCAAGTACAGGTCCGGGCTCACCCCTCCACTTT.

V is TRBV9 and J is TRBJ1-6, with D perhaps TRBD1 (5 bases). The CDR3 extends over 15 amino acids. Trimming took off 6 bases at V and 6 bases at J, with 16 bases between the two ends. CDR1 and CDR2 (germline): SGDLS, YYNGEE. For the CDR3, the DNA is TGTGCCAGCAACCCCGACGGACAATTTAATTCACCCCTCCACTTT. This translates into CASNPDGQFNSPLHF.

This rearrangement joins TRBV18 to TRBJ2-2, with 10 nucleotides matching TRBD2. The CDR3 covers 16 residues. CDR1 KGHSH and CDR2 LQKENI come from the germline V gene. With 1 base clipped from V and 6 bases from J, the junction kept 5 bases outside the gene matches. CDR3 bases: TGTGCCAGCTCACCACTCCTAGCGGGAGTTGCCGGGGAGCTGTTTTTT. Its protein product is CASSPLLAGVAGELFF.

This clone was detected only once. This chain connects TRBV11-2 to TRBJ1-3; tentative D call: TRBD1 (6 bases). V was cut by 1 base and J by 0 bases, with 13 bases left in between. CDR3 length: 17 amino acids. Germline CDR1 and CDR2: SGHAT and FQNNGV. The CDR3 region has the DNA TGTGCCAGCAGCTTAGCCTTTACAGGGTACTCTGGAAACACCATATATTTT. Encoded protein: CASSLAFTGYSGNTIYF. Filled out from reference TRBV11-2 and TRBJ1-3, the complete variable domain reads EAGVAQSPRYKIIEKRQSVAFWCNPISGHATLYWYQQILGQGPKLLIQFQNNGVVDDSQLPKDRFSAERLKGVDSTLKIQPAKLEDSAVYLCASSLAFTGYSGNTIYFGEGSWLTVV.

This clone was observed a handful of times. The rearrangement uses TRBV11-2 and TRBJ1-3, with a weak D call TRBD1 (6 bases). The CDR3 is 15 residues long. Germline V CDR1 and CDR2: SGHAT, FQNNGV. With 1 base removed from V and 2 bases from J, the gap between germline ends came to 9 bases. The DNA of the CDR3 is TGTGCCAGCAGCTTAGTGCCAGGGGCTGGAAACACCATATATTTT. Translation gives CASSLVPGAGNTIYF.

CDR3 amino acids: CASSQRFSYNEQFF. As DNA, the CDR3 is TGTGCCAGCTCCCAGCGGTTCTCCTACAATGAGCAGTTCTTC. The rearrangement joins TRBV6-5 to TRBJ2-1; D perhaps matches TRBD2 (5 bases). Germline CDR1 and CDR2: MNHEY and SVGAGI. The CDR3 extends over 14 amino acids. V was pared by 8 bases and J by 0 bases, with 11 bases between.

The V call is TRBV6-5, the J call TRBJ1-6; D not certain. This CDR3 is built from 14 residues. Germline values: CDR1 MNHEY, CDR2 SVGAGI. V dropped 6 bases and J dropped 11 bases, with 17 bases sitting between them. CDR3 amino acids: CASREDPVEAPLHF. The CDR3 bases are TGTGCCAGCAGGGAGGACCCGGTCGAGGCACCCCTCCACTTT.

The chain uses TRBV7-9 and TRBJ1-1; 9 positions agree with TRBD1. Germline V lookup: CDR1 SEHNR, CDR2 FQNEAQ (reference sequence). The J segment lost 2 bases and the V segment lost 5 bases, leaving 6 bases of the junction unmatched. This CDR3 region has 15 residues. The CDR3 region has the DNA TGTGCCAGCAGCCAGGACAGGGGATCAAACACTGAAGCTTTCTTT. Translating it yields CASSQDRGSNTEAFF.

The chain combines TRBV6-2 or TRBV6-3 with TRBJ2-1, with D possibly being TRBD1 (7 bases). CDR1 is MNHEY, CDR2 SVGEGT, per germline. The length of the CDR3 is 18 residues. The V end lost 0 bases, the J end lost 0 bases, and 15 bases lay between the germline ends. CDR3 in DNA: TGTGCCAGCAGTTACTCGAAGAACAGGGGAGGCTCCTACAATGAGCAGTTCTTC. It is translated as CASSYSKNRGGSYNEQFF.

The genes are TRBV19 and TRBJ2-2; D is possibly TRBD1 (5 bases). Trimming took 6 bases from V and 0 from J, leaving 11 bases between them. CDR1 and CDR2 from the germline V gene are LNHDA and SQIVND (reference sequence). The CDR3 sequence is 15 residues long. The CDR3 sequence is CASRMGQANTGELFF. CDR3 nucleotide sequence: TGTGCCAGTAGAATGGGGCAGGCGAACACCGGGGAGCTGTTTTTT. The full variable domain, with the rest looked up from reference TRBV19 and TRBJ2-2, is DGGITQSPKYLFRKEGQNVTLSCEQNLNHDAMYWYRQDPGQGLRLIYYSQIVNDFQKGDIAEGYSVSREKKESFPLTVTSAQKNPTAFYLCASRMGQANTGELFFGEGSRLTVL.

The chain links TRBV7-6 to TRBJ2-1; TRBD2 matches 12 bases. V shed 1 base, J shed 4 bases, and the junction held 8 bases outside the gene matches. The CDR3 contains 18 residues. CDR1 SGHVS and CDR2 FNYEAQ come from the germline V gene. CDR3 residues: CASSLELAGGPPYNEQFF. The CDR3, as DNA: TGTGCCAGCAGCTTAGAACTAGCGGGAGGCCCACCGTACAATGAGCAGTTCTTC.

V and J are TRBV6-4 and TRBJ2-3; TRBD2 matches at 10 bases. Losses at the gene ends were 0 bases for V and 0 bases for J; bases not matched to a gene: 0. CDR3 length: 16 residues. From germline, CDR1 is MRHNA and CDR2 SNTAGT. Written as DNA, the CDR3 is TGTGCCAGCAGTGACTCGACTAGCGGGAGCACAGATACGCAGTATTTT. Translating gives CASSDSTSGSTDTQYF.

The chain is built from TRBV28 and TRBJ2-3; D perhaps matches TRBD1 (6 bases). Germline loops: CDR1 MDHEN, CDR2 SYDVKM. This CDR3 has 15 amino acids. The V and J ends lost 9 bases and 5 bases respectively, with 21 bases between them. The CDR3 loop is CASYDRTARQDTQYF. The CDR3 DNA follows: TGTGCCAGTTACGATCGGACAGCTCGACAAGATACGCAGTATTTT.

This chain joins TRBV7-9 and TRBJ2-7; D possibly corresponds to TRBD2 (6 bases). The CDR3 totals 13 residues. Trimming took 0 bases from V and 6 from J, leaving 9 bases between them. Germline V CDR1 and CDR2: SEHNR, FQNEAQ (reference sequence). CDR3 sequence (DNA): TGTGCCAGCAGCTTAGCGGGAGGTAGCGAGCAGTACTTC. This sequence encodes CASSLAGGSEQYF.

The CDR3 spells CASSRSGGLTDTQYF. The DNA for the CDR3 is TGTGCCAGCAGCCGTAGCGGGGGGCTGACAGATACGCAGTATTTT. The chain has TRBV7-3 and TRBJ2-3, with 10 bases aligning to TRBD2. Germline V gives CDR1 SGHTA, CDR2 FQGTGA. Trimming cost V 5 bases and J 3 bases; bases outside gene matches: 5. This CDR3 is 15 amino acids long.

A word on this clone: The same CDR3 arises from other DNA sequences in this sample as well. The chain employs TRBV28 and TRBJ2-7; 8 bases match TRBD1. Germline trimming cut 5 bases from V and 0 bases from J; bases unmatched to any gene: 6. Germline V CDR1 and CDR2: MDHEN, SYDVKM. The CDR3 runs to 15 residues. Written as DNA, the CDR3 is TGTGCCAGCAGTCCCCGACAGGGGCACTCCTACGAGCAGTACTTC. It translates to CASSPRQGHSYEQYF.

The rearrangement uses TRBV7-9 and TRBJ2-7; 14 nucleotides line up with TRBD2. The V segment lost 4 bases and the J segment 6 bases; nucleotides outside the gene matches: 2. In germline, CDR1 is SEHNR, CDR2 FQNEAQ (reference sequence). The CDR3 consists of 14 residues. In DNA form, the CDR3 reads TGTGCCAGCAGCTGGGGGACTAGCGGGGGCGAGCAGTACTTC. This translates into CASSWGTSGGEQYF.

This rearrangement joins TRBV29-1 to TRBJ2-7; tentative D call: TRBD1 (5 bases). This CDR3 has 12 residues. Germline values: CDR1 SQVTM, CDR2 ANQGSEA. The V end was cut by 4 bases, the J end by 2 bases, with 9 bases between. DNA of the CDR3: TGCAGCGTTGGGGGCGGAACCTACGAGCAGTACTTC. Its translation: CSVGGGTYEQYF.